This T cell receptor beta chain was captured by sequencing in a study of T cells in Graves' hyperthyroidism and ophthalmopathy. Across the whole study: Upon initial diagnosis and before any treatment, peripheral blood was collected.

Amplification of TCR beta CDR3 regions used RNA as the template. During a first-round RT-PCR of the TCR CDR3, the HTBI primer set was used. TCRdb analysed the multiplex PCR reads with MiXCR anew, one entry per CDR3 protein. The sample has around 530,000 distinct CDR3 sequences; roughly 17% are singletons. Germline V lookup: CDR1 KGHSH, CDR2 LQKENI. V gave up 8 bases and J gave up 2 bases, with 13 bases separating them. The CDR3 is 15 amino acids. The sample consisted of blood. The genes are TRBV18 and TRBJ2-6; D possibly corresponds to TRBD2 (6 bases). This clonotype was sampled from a woman aged 18-30 years with Graves' ophthalmopathy. CDR3 nucleotide sequence: TGTGCCAGCGTGACACGGAGGGCTGGGGCCAACGTCCTGACTTTC. Translated, it gives CASVTRRAGANVLTF.